There are a few counts of the clone carrying this T cell receptor (beta chain). The target antigen is unknown. V was trimmed by 5 bases and J by 0 bases, leaving 13 bases between them. Germline CDR1 reads SEHNR; CDR2 reads FQNEAQ (reference sequence). The CDR3 is 16 residues long. The sample belongs to a study of early T cells in non-severe SARS-CoV-2 infection. Study background: Sequencing of unsorted whole blood was done on bulk RNA, leaving chains unpaired.

Each cDNA molecule carried a unique molecular identifier. TCRdb used MiXCR to reprocess the 5' RACE reads, holding one entry per CDR3 protein. This table holds tens of thousands of distinct CDR3 sequences, roughly 18% found once. Points from the study as a whole: The matching step, a VDJdb search, favored anti-spike CD8 responses and missed private and CD4 specificities.

The chain carries TRBV7-9 and TRBJ2-2; no firm D call. This sequence originates from an adult who was a healthcare worker with PCR-confirmed SARS-CoV-2 infection or an uninfected control (not recorded which). Here the sequenced sample was whole blood, taken at baseline. CDR3 DNA sequence: TGTGCCAGCAGCCCACGAGGACGGTCGAACACCGGGGAGCTGTTTTTT. The encoded protein is CASSPRGRSNTGELFF.